The source of this T cell receptor beta chain is a study of shared clonotypes between healthy human individuals. This table comes from immunoSEQ multiplex PCR, and its TCRdb copy is limited to in-frame clones, with some not included. The repertoire holds about 2.4 million clones, approximately 93% seen once, with about 0.39% in the top ten. The CDR3 has 15 amino acids. Germline loops: CDR1 MDHEN, CDR2 SYDVKM. The J segment lost 2 bases and the V segment lost 7 bases, leaving 9 bases of the junction unmatched. The sample holds one count of this clone. This chain joins TRBV28 and TRBJ2-3, with 7 bases that match TRBD1. The receptor was derived from a man aged 18 to 30 in good health. Some clones in this sample may be carry-over from other donors' samples. Sequencing was done on a sample of naive CD4+ T cells from PBMCs. Stated subset: CD45RA+ positively selected. CDR3 DNA: TGTGCCAGCAACGGCCGGGACAGATCCACAGATACGCAGTATTTT. Protein sequence: CASNGRDRSTDTQYF.